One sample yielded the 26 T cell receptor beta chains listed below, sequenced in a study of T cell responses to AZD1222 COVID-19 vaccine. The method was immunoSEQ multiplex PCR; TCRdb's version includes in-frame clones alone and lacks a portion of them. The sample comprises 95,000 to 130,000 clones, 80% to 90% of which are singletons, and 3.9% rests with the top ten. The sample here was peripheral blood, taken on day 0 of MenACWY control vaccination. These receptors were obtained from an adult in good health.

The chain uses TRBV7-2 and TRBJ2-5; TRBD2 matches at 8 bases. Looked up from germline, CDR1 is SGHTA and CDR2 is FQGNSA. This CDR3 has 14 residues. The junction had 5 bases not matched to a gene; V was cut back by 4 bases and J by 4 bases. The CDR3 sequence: CASSSQRGGETQYF. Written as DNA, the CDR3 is TGTGCCAGCAGCTCCCAACGGGGGGGAGAGACCCAGTACTTC.

Here the CDR3 reads CASSSLEGAGGYQETQYF. The DNA for the CDR3 is TGTGCCAGCAGCTCCCTGGAAGGTGCGGGGGGTTACCAAGAGACCCAGTACTTC. The V call is TRBV7-9, the J call TRBJ2-5, with 8 bases aligning to TRBD2. Germline lookup yields CDR1 SEHNR and CDR2 FQNEAQ (reference sequence). The CDR3 is 18 residues long. V trimming: 4 bases; J trimming: 0 bases; junction bases outside the gene matches: 13. The full variable domain, with the rest looked up from reference TRBV7-9 and TRBJ2-5, is DTGVSQNPRHKITKRGQNVTFRCDPISEHNRLYWYRQTLGQGPEFLTYFQNEAQLEKSRLLSDRFSAERPKGSFSTLEIQRTEQGDSAMYLCASSSLEGAGGYQETQYFGPGTRLLVL.

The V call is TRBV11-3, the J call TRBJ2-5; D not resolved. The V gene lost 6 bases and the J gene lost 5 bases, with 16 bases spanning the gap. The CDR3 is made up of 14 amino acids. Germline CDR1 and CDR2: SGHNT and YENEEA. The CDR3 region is CASSPGGLDETQYF. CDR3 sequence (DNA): TGTGCCAGCAGTCCGGGTGGGCTAGATGAGACCCAGTACTTC.

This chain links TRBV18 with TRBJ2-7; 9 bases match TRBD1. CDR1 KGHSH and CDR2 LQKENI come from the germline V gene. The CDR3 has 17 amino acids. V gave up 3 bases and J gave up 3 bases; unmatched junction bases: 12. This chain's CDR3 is CASSPAGTGTAYYEQYF. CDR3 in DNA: TGTGCCAGCTCACCGGCCGGGACAGGGACAGCATACTACGAGCAGTACTTC.

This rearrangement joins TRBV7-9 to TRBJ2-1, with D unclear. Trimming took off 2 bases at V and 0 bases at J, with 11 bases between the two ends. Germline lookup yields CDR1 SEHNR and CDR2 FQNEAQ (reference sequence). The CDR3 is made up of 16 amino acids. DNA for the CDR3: TGTGCCAGCAGCTTAAGCTCGGTGAGCTCCTACAATGAGCAGTTCTTC. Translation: CASSLSSVSSYNEQFF.

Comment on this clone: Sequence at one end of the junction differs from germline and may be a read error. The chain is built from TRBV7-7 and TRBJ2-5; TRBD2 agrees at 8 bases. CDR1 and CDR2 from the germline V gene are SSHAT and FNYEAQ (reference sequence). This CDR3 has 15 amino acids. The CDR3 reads CASSSPSGGKETQYF. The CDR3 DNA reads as TGTGCTAGCAGCTCTCCGAGCGGGGGTAAAGAGACCCAGTACTTC.

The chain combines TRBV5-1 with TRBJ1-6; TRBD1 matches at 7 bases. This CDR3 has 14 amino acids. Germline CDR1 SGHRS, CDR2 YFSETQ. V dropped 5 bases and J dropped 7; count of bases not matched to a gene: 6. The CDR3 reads CASRSGQENSPLHF. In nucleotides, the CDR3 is TGCGCCAGCAGGTCAGGACAGGAAAATTCACCCCTCCACTTT.

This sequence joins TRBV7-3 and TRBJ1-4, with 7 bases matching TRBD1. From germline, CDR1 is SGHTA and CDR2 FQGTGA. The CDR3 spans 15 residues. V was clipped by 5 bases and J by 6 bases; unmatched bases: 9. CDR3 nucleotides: TGTGCCAGCAGCCCAGGGACAGCAATTTATGAAAAACTGTTTTTT. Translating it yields CASSPGTAIYEKLFF.

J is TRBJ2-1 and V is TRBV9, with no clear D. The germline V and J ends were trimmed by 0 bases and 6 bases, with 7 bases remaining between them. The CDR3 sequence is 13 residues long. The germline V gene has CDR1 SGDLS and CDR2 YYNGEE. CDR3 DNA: TGTGCCAGCAGCGTAGGGACGATCAATGAGCAGTTCTTC. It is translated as CASSVGTINEQFF.

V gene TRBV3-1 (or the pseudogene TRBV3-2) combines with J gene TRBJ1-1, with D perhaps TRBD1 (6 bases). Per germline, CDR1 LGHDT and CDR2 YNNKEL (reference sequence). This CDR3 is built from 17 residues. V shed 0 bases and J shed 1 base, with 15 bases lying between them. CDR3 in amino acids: CASSQEFRGIPNTEAFF. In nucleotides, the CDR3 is TGTGCCAGCAGCCAAGAATTCAGGGGAATCCCGAACACTGAAGCTTTCTTT.

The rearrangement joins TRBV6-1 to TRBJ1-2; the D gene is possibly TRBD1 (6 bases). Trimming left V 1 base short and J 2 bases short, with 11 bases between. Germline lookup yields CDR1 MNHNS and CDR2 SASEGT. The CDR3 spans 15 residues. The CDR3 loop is CASSEGGGRNYGYTF. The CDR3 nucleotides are TGTGCCAGCAGTGAAGGAGGGGGGCGCAACTATGGCTACACCTTC.

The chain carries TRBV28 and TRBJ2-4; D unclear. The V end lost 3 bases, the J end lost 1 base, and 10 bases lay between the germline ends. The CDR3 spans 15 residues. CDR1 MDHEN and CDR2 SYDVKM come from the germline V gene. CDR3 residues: CASSFLDGAKNIQYF. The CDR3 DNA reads TGTGCCAGCAGTTTCCTTGACGGGGCCAAAAACATTCAGTACTTC.

Here the CDR3 DNA reads TGTGCCAGCAGCCTGGGACAGCCACACTATGGCTACACCTTC. Protein product: CASSLGQPHYGYTF. The chain uses TRBV11-2 and TRBJ1-2, with 7 positions matching TRBD1. Losses at the gene ends were 5 bases for V and 3 bases for J; bases not matched to a gene: 6. This CDR3 has 14 amino acids. Germline CDR1 is SGHAT and CDR2 is FQNNGV.

Here the CDR3 DNA reads TGTGCCAGCAGCTTAGGGGACAACCGGAACATTCAGTACTTC. It translates to CASSLGDNRNIQYF. This chain uses TRBV11-3 with TRBJ2-4; a possible D gene is TRBD1 (6 bases). Deletions cut 1 base from V and 7 bases from J, with 11 bases between. This CDR3 contains 14 residues. The germline CDR1 and CDR2 sequences are SGHNT and YENEEA.

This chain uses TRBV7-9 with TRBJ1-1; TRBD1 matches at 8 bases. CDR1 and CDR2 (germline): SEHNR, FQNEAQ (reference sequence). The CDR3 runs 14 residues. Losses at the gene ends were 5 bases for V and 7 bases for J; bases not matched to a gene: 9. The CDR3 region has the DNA TGTGCCAGCAGCATACCAGGACAGGGTCTTGAAGCTTTCTTT. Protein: CASSIPGQGLEAFF.

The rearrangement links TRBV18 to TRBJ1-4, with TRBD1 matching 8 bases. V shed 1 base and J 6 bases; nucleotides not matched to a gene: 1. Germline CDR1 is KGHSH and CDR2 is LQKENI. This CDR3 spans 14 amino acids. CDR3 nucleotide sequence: TGTGCCAGCTCACCACAGACAGGGGATGAAAAACTGTTTTTT. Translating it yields CASSPQTGDEKLFF.

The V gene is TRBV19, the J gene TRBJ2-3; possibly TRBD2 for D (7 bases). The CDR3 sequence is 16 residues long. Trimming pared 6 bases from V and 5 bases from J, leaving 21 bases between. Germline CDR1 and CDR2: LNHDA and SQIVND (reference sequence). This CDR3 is CASRSLGGGAEDTQYF. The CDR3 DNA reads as TGTGCCAGTAGGTCTCTGGGAGGGGGGGCGGAAGATACGCAGTATTTT.

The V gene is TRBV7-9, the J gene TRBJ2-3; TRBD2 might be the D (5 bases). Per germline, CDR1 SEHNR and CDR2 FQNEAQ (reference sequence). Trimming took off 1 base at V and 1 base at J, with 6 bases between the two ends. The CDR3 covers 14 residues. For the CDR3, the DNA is TGTGCCAGCAGCTTAGGGCGGGGCACAGATACGCAGTATTTT. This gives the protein CASSLGRGTDTQYF.

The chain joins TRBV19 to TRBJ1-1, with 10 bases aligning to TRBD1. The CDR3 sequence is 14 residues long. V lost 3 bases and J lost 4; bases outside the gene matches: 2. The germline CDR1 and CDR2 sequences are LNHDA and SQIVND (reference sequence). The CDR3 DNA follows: TGTGCCAGTAGTATTGACAGGGGGCCCACTGAAGCTTTCTTT. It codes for CASSIDRGPTEAFF.

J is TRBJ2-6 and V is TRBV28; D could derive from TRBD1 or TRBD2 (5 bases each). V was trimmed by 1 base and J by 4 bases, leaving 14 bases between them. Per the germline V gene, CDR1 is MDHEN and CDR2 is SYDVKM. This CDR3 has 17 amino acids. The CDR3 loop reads CASSLSVGAGGANVLTF. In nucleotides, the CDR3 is TGTGCCAGCAGTTTATCGGTCGGGGCTGGAGGGGCCAACGTCCTGACTTTC.

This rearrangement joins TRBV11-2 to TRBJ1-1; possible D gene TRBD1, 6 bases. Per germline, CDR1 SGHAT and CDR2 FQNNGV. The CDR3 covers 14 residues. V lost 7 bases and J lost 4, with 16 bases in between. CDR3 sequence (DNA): TGTGCCAGCACCCAGGGGAGGGGACGCACTGAAGCTTTCTTT. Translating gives CASTQGRGRTEAFF.

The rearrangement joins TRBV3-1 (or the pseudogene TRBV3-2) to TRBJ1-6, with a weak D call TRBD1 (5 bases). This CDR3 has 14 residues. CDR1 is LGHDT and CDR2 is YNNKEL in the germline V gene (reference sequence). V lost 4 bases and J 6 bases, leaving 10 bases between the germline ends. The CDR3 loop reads CASSLSDTNSPLHF. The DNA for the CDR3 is TGTGCCAGCAGCCTCTCGGACACTAATTCACCCCTCCACTTT.

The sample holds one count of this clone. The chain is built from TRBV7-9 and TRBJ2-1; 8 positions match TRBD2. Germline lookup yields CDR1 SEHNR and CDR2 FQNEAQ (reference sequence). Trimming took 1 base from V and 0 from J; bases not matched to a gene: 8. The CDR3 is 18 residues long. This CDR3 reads CASSLGFSGGVSYNEQFF. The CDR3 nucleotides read TGTGCCAGCAGCTTAGGTTTTTCCGGGGGGGTCTCCTACAATGAGCAGTTCTTC.

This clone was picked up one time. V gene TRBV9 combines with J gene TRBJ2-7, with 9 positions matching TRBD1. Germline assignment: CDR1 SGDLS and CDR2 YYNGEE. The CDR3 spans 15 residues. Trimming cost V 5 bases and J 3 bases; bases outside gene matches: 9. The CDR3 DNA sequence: TGTGCCAGCAGTCCCCGGACAGGGGAAATCTACGAGCAGTACTTC. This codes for CASSPRTGEIYEQYF. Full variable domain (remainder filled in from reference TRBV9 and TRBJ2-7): DSGVTQTPKHLITATGQRVTLRCSPRSGDLSVYWYQQSLDQGLQFLIQYYNGEERAKGNILERFSAQQFPDLHSELNLSSLELGDSALYFCASSPRTGEIYEQYFGPGTRLTVT.

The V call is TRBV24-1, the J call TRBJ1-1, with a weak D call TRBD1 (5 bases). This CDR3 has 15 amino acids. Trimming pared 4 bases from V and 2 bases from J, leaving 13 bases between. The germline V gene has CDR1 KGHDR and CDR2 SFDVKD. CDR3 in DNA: TGTGCCACCAGTGACTCGGGACTGGGAAACACTGAAGCTTTCTTT. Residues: CATSDSGLGNTEAFF.

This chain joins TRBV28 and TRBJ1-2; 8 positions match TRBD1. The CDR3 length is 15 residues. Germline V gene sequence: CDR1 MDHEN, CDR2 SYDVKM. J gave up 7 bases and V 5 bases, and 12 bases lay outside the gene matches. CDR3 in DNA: TGTGCCAGCAGTCTTCTTACCGGGACAGGCGGTGGCTACACCTTC. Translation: CASSLLTGTGGGYTF.